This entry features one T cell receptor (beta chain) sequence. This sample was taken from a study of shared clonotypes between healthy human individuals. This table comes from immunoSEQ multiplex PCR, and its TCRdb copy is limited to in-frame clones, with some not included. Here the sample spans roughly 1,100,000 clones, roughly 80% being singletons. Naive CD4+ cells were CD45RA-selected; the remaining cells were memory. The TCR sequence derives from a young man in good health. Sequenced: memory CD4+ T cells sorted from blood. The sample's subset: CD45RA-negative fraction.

The CDR3 region is CAWSAGRSSYEQYF. The DNA for the CDR3 is TGTGCCTGGAGTGCCGGCCGGAGCTCCTACGAGCAGTACTTC. The chain uses TRBV30 and TRBJ2-7; D gene ambiguous. Germline V gene sequence: CDR1 GTSNPN, CDR2 SVGIG (reference sequence). This CDR3 comprises 14 residues. The germline V and J ends were trimmed by 1 base and 0 bases, with 10 bases remaining between them.